This entry concerns a single T cell receptor beta chain. This sample is drawn from a study of response to subunit inactivated influenza vaccine. Trimming took off 6 bases at V and 3 bases at J, with 18 bases between the two ends. CDR1 is SEHNR and CDR2 is FQNEAQ in the germline V gene (reference sequence). The CDR3 has 15 amino acids. In TCRdb, the RT-PCR reads were re-called with MiXCR into one record per CDR3 protein. The table lists hundreds of thousands of distinct CDR3 sequences, approximately 15% of them singletons. The starting material was PBMCs from blood, obtained 14 to 15 days before vaccination. The chain is built from TRBV7-9 and TRBJ2-7; possible D gene TRBD1, 8 bases. This sequence originates from a man aged 50-60 years who received an inactivated influenza vaccine. The CDR3 is CASSFGQGGHYEQYF. CDR3 sequence (DNA): TGTGCCAGCAGTTTCGGACAGGGAGGGCACTACGAGCAGTACTTC.